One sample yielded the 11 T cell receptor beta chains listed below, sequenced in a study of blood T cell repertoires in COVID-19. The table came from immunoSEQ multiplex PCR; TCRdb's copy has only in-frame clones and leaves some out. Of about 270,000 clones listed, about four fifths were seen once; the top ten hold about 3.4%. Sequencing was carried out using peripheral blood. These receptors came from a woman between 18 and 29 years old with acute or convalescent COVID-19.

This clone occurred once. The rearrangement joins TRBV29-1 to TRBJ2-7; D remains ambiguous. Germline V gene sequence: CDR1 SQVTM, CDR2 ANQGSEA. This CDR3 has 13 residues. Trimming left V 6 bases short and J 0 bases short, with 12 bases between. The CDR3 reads CSVPRSDSYEQYF. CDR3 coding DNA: TGCAGCGTCCCCCGGAGTGACTCCTACGAGCAGTACTTC.

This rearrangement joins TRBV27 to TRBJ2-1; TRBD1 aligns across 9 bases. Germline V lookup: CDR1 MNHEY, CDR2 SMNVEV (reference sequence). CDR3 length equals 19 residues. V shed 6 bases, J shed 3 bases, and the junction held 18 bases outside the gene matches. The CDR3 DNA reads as TGTGCCAGCAGCTCAGGGACAGGGAGGTTCGGGCTAGTCTACAATGAGCAGTTCTTC. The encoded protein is CASSSGTGRFGLVYNEQFF.

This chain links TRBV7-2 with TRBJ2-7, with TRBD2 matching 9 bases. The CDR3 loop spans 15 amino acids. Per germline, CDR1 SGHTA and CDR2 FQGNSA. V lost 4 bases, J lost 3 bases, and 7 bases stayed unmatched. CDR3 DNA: TGTGCCAGCAGCTGGGGGGGGACTAGCTACTACGAGCAGTACTTC. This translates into CASSWGGTSYYEQYF.

The CDR3 reads CASSLGAGAGVRNEQFF. The CDR3 bases are TGTGCCAGCAGCTTAGGAGCGGGAGCGGGAGTTCGCAATGAGCAGTTCTTC. This rearrangement joins TRBV7-9 to TRBJ2-1; 8 bases map to TRBD2. Unmatched junction bases numbered 11, after V lost 1 base and J lost 6 bases. This CDR3 has 17 amino acids. The germline V gene encodes CDR1 SEHNR and CDR2 FQNEAQ (reference sequence).

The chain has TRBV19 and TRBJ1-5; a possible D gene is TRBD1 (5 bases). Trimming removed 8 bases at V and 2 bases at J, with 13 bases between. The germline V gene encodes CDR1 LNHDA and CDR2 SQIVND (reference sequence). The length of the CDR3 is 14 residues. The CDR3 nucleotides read TGTGCCAGTCATTGGGGCAGGGGCAATCAGCCCCAGCATTTT. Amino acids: CASHWGRGNQPQHF.

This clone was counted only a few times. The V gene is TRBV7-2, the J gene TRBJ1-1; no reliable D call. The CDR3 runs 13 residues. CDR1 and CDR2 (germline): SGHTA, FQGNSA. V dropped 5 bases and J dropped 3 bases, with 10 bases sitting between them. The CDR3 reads CASSQERDTEAFF. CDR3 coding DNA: TGTGCCAGCAGCCAGGAGAGGGACACTGAAGCTTTCTTT.

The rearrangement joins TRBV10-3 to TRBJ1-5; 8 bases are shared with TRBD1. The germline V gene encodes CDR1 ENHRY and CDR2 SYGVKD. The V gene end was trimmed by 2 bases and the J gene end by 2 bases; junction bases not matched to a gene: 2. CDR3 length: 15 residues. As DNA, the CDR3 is TGTGCCATCAGTGAGAAACAGGGGGGCAATCAGCCCCAGCATTTT. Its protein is CAISEKQGGNQPQHF.

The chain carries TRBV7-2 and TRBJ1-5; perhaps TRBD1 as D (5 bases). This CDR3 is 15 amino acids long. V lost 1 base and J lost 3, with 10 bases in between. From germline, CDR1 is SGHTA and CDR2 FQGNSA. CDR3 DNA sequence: TGTGCCAGCAGCTTAGGGGGGGAGTTCAATCAGCCCCAGCATTTT. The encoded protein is CASSLGGEFNQPQHF.

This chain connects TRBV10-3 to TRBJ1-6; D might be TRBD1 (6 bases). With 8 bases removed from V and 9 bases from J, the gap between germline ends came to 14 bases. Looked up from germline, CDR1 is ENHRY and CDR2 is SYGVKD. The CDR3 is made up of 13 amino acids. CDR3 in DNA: TGTGCCATCGGGGGGGCGCCCGGTTCACCCCTCCACTTT. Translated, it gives CAIGGAPGSPLHF.

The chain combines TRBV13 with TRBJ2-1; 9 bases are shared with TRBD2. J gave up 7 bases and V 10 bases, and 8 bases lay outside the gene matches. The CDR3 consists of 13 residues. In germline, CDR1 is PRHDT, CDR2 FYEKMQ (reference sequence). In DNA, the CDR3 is TGTGCCACCGGACGCGGGAGGGTGAATGAGCAGTTCTTC. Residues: CATGRGRVNEQFF.

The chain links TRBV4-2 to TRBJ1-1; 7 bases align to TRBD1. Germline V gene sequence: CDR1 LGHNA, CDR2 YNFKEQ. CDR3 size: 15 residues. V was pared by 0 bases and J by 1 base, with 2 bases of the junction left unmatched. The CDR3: CASSQERQGNTEAFF. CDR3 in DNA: TGTGCCAGCAGCCAAGAGAGACAGGGGAACACTGAAGCTTTCTTT.